The present entry profiles one T cell receptor beta chain with its context. Its matching antigen is unknown. These data originate in a study of early T cells in non-severe SARS-CoV-2 infection. Looking at the study overall: From unsorted whole blood, bulk RNA was sequenced, and the chains remained unpaired. Study conclusions and caveats: Matching results from VDJdb favored anti-spike CD8 responses, leaving private and CD4 specificities undetected.

TCRdb used MiXCR to reprocess the 5' RACE reads, holding one entry per CDR3 protein. In the table there are about 59,000 distinct CDR3 sequences, 13% of which are singletons. CDR3 length: 15 residues. The starting material was whole blood, obtained at baseline. This sequence originates from an adult who was a healthcare worker with PCR-confirmed SARS-CoV-2 infection or an uninfected control (not recorded which). The chain joins TRBV21-1 to TRBJ1-5; the D segment call TRBD1 is taken from the table without a DNA check. TRBV21-1 has pseudogene status. As DNA, the CDR3 is TGTGCCAGCAGCAGTGGACAGGGCCGCAATCAGCCCCAGCATTTT. As protein: CASSSGQGRNQPQHF.